Given below is one TCR beta chain in context. As yet, its antigen is unknown. The sample is drawn from a study of post-analysis software for immune sequencing data. TCR beta cDNA libraries had unique molecular identifiers. TCRdb ran MiXCR on the PCR reads and lists one entry per CDR3 protein. In the table there are 700,000 to 900,000 distinct CDR3 sequences, about half of which are singletons. Study-wide findings and caveats: Among multiple sclerosis patients, normalized Chao1 diversity was significantly below that of controls. Among 5 or 6 TRBV segments more frequent in patients than controls were TRBV5-6, TRBV5-1 and TRBV20-1.

The CDR3 has 13 residues. V lost 0 bases to trimming and J lost 8 bases, with 8 bases between them. Looked up from germline, CDR1 is MRHNA and CDR2 is SNTAGT. The TCR sequence derives from a girl aged 10 to 17 with multiple sclerosis. The material sequenced was blood. J is TRBJ2-1 and V is TRBV6-4; maybe TRBD1 (6 bases). The DNA of the CDR3 is TGTGCCAGCAGTGACTCAGACAGGCATGAGCAGTTCTTC. Protein: CASSDSDRHEQFF.